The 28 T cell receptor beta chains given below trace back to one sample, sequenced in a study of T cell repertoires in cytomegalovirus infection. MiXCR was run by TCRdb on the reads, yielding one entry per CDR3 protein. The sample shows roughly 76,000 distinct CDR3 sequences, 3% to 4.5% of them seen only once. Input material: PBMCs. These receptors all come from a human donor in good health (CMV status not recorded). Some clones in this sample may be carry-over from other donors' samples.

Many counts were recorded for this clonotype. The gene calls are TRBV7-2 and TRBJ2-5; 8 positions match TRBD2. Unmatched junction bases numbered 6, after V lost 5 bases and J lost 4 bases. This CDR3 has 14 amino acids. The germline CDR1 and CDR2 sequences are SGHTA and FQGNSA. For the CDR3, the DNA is TGTGCCAGCAGCCAACGGGGGGGTGGAGAGACCCAGTACTTC. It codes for CASSQRGGGETQYF.

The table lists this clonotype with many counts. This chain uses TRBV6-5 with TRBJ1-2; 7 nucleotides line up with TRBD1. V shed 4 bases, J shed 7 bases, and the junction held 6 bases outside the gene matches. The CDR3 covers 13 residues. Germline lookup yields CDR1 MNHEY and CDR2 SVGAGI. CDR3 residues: CASSFRQGSGYTF. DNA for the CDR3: TGTGCCAGCAGTTTTAGACAGGGCTCTGGCTACACCTTC.

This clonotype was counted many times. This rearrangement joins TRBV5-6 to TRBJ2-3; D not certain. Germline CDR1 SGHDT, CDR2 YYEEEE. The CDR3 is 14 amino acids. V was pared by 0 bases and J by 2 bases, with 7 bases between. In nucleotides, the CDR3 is TGTGCCAGCAGCTTGGGGCTTCTCACAGATACGCAGTATTTT. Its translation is CASSLGLLTDTQYF.

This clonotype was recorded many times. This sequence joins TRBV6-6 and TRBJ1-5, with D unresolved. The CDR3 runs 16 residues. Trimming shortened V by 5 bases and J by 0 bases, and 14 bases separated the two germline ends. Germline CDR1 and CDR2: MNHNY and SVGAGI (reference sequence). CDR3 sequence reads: CASSPVSEISNQPQHF. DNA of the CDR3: TGTGCCAGCAGTCCCGTCAGCGAGATTAGCAATCAGCCCCAGCATTTT.

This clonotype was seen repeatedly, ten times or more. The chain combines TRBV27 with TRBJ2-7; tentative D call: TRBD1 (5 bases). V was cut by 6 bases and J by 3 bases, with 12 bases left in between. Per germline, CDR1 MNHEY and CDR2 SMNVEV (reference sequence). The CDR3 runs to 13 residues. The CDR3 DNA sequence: TGTGCCAGCAGGAATAACCAGGGCTACGAGCAGTACTTC. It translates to CASRNNQGYEQYF.

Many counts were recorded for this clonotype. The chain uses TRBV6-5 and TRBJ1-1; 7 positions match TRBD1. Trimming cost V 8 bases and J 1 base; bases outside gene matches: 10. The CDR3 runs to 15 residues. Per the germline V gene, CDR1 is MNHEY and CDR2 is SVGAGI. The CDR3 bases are TGTGCCAGCCGGCTCAAGGGGGCACCGAACACTGAAGCTTTCTTT. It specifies CASRLKGAPNTEAFF.

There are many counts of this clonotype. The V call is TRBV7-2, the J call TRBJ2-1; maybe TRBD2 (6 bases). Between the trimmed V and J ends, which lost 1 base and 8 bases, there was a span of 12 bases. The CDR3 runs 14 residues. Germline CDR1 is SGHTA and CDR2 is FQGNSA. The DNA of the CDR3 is TGTGCCAGCAGCTTAGGGTCGGGGGTAGATGAGCAGTTCTTC. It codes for CASSLGSGVDEQFF.

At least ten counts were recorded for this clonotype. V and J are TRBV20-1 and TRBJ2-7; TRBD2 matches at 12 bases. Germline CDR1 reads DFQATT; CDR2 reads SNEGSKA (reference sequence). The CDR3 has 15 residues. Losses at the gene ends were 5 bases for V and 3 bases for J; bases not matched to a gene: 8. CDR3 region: CSAEKTSGGSYEQYF. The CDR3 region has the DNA TGCAGTGCTGAAAAGACTAGCGGGGGAAGCTACGAGCAGTACTTC.

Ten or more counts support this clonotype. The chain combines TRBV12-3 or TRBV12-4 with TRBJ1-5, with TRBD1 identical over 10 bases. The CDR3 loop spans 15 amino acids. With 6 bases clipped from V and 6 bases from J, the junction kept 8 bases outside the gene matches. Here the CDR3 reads CASRGDRGPFQPQHF. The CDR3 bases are TGTGCCAGCAGGGGGGACAGGGGCCCTTTTCAGCCCCAGCATTTT.

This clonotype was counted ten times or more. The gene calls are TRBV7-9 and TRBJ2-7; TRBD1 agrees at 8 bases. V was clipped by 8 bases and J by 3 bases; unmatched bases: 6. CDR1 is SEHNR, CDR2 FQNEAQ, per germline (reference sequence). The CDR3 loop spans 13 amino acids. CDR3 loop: CASVPGQDYEQYF. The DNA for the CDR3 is TGTGCCAGCGTCCCGGGACAGGACTACGAGCAGTACTTC.

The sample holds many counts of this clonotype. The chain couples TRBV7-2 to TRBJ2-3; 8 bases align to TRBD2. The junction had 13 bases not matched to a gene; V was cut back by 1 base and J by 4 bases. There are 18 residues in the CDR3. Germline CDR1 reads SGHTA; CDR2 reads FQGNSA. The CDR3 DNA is TGTGCCAGCAGCTTAGAATATGGGGCGGGGGGTATCCCAGATACGCAGTATTTT. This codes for CASSLEYGAGGIPDTQYF.

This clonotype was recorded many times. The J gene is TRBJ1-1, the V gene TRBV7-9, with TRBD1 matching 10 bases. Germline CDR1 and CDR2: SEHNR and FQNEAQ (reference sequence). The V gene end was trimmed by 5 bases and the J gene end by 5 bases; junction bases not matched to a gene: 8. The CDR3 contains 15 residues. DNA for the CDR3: TGTGCCAGCAGCCTTTTGACAGGGGGCGTTACTGAAGCTTTCTTT. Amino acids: CASSLLTGGVTEAFF.

This CDR3 reads CASSPIAGGRKKDTQYF. In DNA form, the CDR3 reads TGTGCCAGCAGCCCCATAGCGGGGGGGCGCAAGAAAGATACGCAGTATTTT. The chain couples TRBV7-9 to TRBJ2-3; 11 bases agree with TRBD2. This CDR3 spans 17 amino acids. V shed 5 bases and J 5 bases; nucleotides not matched to a gene: 12. Germline loops: CDR1 SEHNR, CDR2 FQNEAQ (reference sequence).

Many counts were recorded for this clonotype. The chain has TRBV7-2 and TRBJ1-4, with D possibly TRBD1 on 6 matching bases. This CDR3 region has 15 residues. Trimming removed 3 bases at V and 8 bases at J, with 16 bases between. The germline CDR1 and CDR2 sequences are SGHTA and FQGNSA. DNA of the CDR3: TGTGCCAGCAGCTTGGGACACGGAAAAGGGGAAAAACTGTTTTTT. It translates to CASSLGHGKGEKLFF. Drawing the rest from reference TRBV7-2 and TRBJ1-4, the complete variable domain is GAGVSQSPSNKVTEKGKDVELRCDPISGHTALYWYRQSLGQGLEFLIYFQGNSAPDKSGLPSDRFSAERTGGSVSTLTIQRTQQEDSAVYLCASSLGHGKGEKLFFGSGTQLSVL.

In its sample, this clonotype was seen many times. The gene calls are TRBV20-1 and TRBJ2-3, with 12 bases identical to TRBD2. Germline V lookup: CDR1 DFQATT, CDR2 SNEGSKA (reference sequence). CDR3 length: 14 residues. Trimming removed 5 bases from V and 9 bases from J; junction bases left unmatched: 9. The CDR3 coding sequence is TGCAGTGCTGAGACTAGCGGGGGACGGGGGACGCAGTATTTT. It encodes CSAETSGGRGTQYF.

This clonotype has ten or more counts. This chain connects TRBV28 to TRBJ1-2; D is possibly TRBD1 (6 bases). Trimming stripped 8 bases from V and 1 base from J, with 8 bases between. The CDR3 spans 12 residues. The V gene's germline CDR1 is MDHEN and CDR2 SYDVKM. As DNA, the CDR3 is TGTGCCAGCCAACAGGGTAACTATGGCTACACCTTC. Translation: CASQQGNYGYTF.

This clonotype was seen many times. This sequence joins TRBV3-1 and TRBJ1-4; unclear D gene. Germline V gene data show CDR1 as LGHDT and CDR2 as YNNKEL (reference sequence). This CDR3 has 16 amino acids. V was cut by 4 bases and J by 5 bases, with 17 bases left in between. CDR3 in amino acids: CASSLEVGPRNEKLFF. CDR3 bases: TGTGCCAGCAGCCTCGAGGTCGGGCCGAGGAATGAAAAACTGTTTTTT.

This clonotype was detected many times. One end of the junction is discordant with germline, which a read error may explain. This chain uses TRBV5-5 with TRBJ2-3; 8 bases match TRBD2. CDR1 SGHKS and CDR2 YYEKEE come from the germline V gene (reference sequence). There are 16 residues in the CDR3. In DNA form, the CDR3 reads TGTGTCAGCAGCGAATCACTAGCGGTGAGCACAGATACGCAGTATTTT. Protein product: CVSSESLAVSTDTQYF.

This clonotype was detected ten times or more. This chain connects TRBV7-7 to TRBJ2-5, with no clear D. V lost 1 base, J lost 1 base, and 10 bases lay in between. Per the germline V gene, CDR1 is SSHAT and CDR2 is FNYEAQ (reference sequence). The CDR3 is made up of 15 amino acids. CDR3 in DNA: TGTGCCAGCAGCTTAGGGATCTCTGGCCAAGAGACCCAGTACTTC. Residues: CASSLGISGQETQYF.

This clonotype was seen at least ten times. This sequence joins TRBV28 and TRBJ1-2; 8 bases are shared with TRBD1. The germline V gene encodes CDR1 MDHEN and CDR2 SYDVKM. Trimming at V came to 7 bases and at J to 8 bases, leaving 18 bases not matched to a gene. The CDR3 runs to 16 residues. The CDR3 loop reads CASNSQGASLSRGYTF. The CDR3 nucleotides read TGTGCCAGCAATTCCCAGGGGGCCTCACTTTCCCGGGGCTACACCTTC.

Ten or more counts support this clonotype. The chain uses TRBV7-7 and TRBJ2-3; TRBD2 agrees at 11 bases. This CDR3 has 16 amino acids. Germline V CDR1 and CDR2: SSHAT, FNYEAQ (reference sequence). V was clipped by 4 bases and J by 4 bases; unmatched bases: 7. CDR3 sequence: CASSSIAGGLADTQYF. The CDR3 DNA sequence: TGTGCCAGCAGCTCAATAGCGGGGGGGCTTGCAGATACGCAGTATTTT.

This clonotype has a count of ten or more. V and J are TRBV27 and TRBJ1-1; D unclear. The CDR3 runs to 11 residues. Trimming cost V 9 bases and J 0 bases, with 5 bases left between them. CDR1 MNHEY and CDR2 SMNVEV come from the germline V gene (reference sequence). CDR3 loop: CASWVNTEAFF. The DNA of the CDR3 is TGTGCCAGTTGGGTGAACACTGAAGCTTTCTTT.

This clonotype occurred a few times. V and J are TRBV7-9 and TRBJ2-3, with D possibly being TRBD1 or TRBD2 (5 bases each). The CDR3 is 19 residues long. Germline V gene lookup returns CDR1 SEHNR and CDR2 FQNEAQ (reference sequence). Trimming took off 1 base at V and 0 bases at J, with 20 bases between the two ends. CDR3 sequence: CASSLEGYRDGPSTDTQYF. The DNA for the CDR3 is TGTGCCAGCAGCTTAGAGGGTTATCGGGACGGCCCTAGCACAGATACGCAGTATTTT.

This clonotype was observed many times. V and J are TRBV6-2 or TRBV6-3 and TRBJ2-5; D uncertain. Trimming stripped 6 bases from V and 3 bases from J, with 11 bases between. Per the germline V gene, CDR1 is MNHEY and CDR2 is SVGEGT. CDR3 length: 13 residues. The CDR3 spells CASRGWVEETQYF. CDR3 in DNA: TGTGCCAGCAGAGGGTGGGTAGAAGAGACCCAGTACTTC.

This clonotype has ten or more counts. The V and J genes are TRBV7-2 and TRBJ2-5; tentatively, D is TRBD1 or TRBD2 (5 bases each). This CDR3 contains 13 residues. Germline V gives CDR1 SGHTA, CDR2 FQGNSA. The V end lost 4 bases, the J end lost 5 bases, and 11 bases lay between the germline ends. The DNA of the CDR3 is TGTGCCAGCAGCTCCGGGACGCTCGAGACCCAGTACTTC. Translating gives CASSSGTLETQYF.

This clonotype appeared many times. The CDR3 bases are TGTGCCAGCAGCCCGAGGAGGACAGGGGGGAATGAAAAACTGTTTTTT. It translates to CASSPRRTGGNEKLFF. The J gene is TRBJ1-4, the V gene TRBV7-9; 10 bases fit TRBD1. This CDR3 comprises 16 residues. Germline V CDR1 and CDR2: SEHNR, FQNEAQ (reference sequence). V lost 5 bases and J lost 5; bases outside the gene matches: 8.

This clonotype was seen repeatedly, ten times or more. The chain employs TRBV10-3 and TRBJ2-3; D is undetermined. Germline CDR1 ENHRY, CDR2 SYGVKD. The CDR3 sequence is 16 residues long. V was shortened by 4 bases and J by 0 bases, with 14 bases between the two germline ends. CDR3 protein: CAISGRQTHSTDTQYF. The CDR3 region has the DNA TGTGCCATCAGTGGACGGCAGACCCATAGCACAGATACGCAGTATTTT.

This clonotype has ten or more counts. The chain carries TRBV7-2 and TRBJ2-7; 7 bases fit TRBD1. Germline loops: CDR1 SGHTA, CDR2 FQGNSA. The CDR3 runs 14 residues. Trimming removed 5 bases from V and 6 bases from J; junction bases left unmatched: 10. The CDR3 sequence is CASSADRVVGEQYF. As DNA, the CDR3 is TGTGCCAGCAGCGCAGACAGGGTCGTCGGCGAGCAGTACTTC.